These T cell receptor beta chains were read from a single sample in a study of OX40 agonist ivuxolimab in advanced cancers. The protocol was immunoSEQ multiplex PCR, while the TCRdb copy is restricted to in-frame clones and leaves out a portion. This sample has under 80,000 clones, with about 89% found just once. The specimen was CD4+ or CD8+ T cells sorted from blood, collected in a trial of the OX40 agonist ivuxolimab. The receptors were sampled from an adult with an advanced solid tumor such as melanoma, head and neck, liver or kidney cancer. Both conserved end residues are part of each CDR3. The order of the fields is D gene, V gene, clone size, J gene, CDR3 protein, CDR3 DNA. The D gene is left open where the match is weak. Not every row has a clone size; where given, it reads once, few, many or a size class.

D: NA; V: TRBV28; size: NA; J: TRBJ2-5; CDR3: CASSLNTGVGETQYF; DNA: TGTGCCAGCAGTTTAAACACGGGAGTTGGGGAGACCCAGTACTTC
D: NA; V: TRBV28; size: NA; J: TRBJ1-4; CDR3: CASSPTIGKLFF; DNA: TGTGCCAGCAGTCCAACGATAGGGAAACTGTTTTTT
D: NA; V: TRBV5-1; size: NA; J: TRBJ1-6; CDR3: CASSLDSYSPLHF; DNA: TGCGCCAGCAGCTTGGACAGTTATTCACCCCTCCACTTT
D: NA; V: TRBV2; size: NA; J: TRBJ2-1; CDR3: CASSSVPGNEQFF; DNA: TGTGCCAGCAGTAGTGTACCGGGTAATGAGCAGTTCTTC
D: TRBD2; V: TRBV5-1; size: NA; J: TRBJ2-3; CDR3: CTSSGVRREGLDADTQYF; DNA: TGCACCAGCAGCGGAGTACGGAGGGAGGGCCTTGATGCAGATACGCAGTATTTT
D: NA; V: TRBV13; size: NA; J: TRBJ2-1; CDR3: CASSQTQGGPFF; DNA: TGTGCCAGCAGCCAAACCCAGGGTGGTCCGTTCTTC
D: TRBD2; V: TRBV18; size: NA; J: TRBJ2-1; CDR3: CASNSERRLAGDNEQFF; DNA: TGTGCCAGCAATTCAGAGCGACGACTAGCGGGAGACAATGAGCAGTTCTTC
D: NA; V: TRBV25-1; size: NA; J: TRBJ1-1; CDR3: CASSEYGGRTEAFF; DNA: TGTGCCAGCAGTGAGTACGGAGGCCGCACTGAAGCTTTCTTT
D: TRBD2; V: TRBV18; size: NA; J: TRBJ2-7; CDR3: CASSQIGGRSGVANEQYF; DNA: TGTGCCAGCTCCCAGATCGGAGGGCGGAGCGGGGTTGCGAACGAGCAGTACTTC
D: NA; V: TRBV5-1; size: once; J: TRBJ2-1; CDR3: CASSAGQSYNEQFF; DNA: TGCGCCAGCAGCGCTGGCCAGTCCTACAATGAGCAGTTCTTC
D: NA; V: TRBV30; size: NA; J: TRBJ1-1; CDR3: CAWIPSVNTEAFF; DNA: TGTGCCTGGATTCCCTCAGTGAACACTGAAGCTTTCTTT
D: TRBD2; V: TRBV15; size: NA; J: TRBJ2-6; CDR3: CATSRAGGAGANVLTF; DNA: TGTGCCACCAGCAGAGCGGGAGGGGCTGGGGCCAACGTCCTGACTTTC
D: NA; V: TRBV4-1; size: once; J: TRBJ1-2; CDR3: CASSQDGASNYGYTF; DNA: TGCGCCAGCAGCCAAGATGGAGCCTCTAACTATGGCTACACCTTC
D: NA; V: TRBV7-2; size: NA; J: TRBJ1-5; CDR3: CASSPGGFYSNQPQHF; DNA: TGTGCCAGCAGTCCGGGTGGTTTTTATAGCAATCAGCCCCAGCATTTT
D: TRBD1; V: TRBV6-5; size: NA; J: TRBJ1-3; CDR3: CAAKTGAGNTIYF; DNA: TGTGCCGCCAAGACAGGGGCTGGAAACACCATATATTTT
D: TRBD1; V: TRBV6-1; size: NA; J: TRBJ1-4; CDR3: CASSPRQGTNEKLFF; DNA: TGTGCCAGCAGCCCCCGACAGGGAACTAATGAAAAACTGTTTTTT
D: TRBD2; V: TRBV29-1; size: once; J: TRBJ2-5; CDR3: CSAGLQETQYF; DNA: TGCAGCGCGGGACTACAAGAGACCCAGTACTTC
D: NA; V: TRBV12-2; size: few; J: TRBJ1-2; CDR3: CASRSLKDGRAYGYTF; DNA: TGTGCAAGTCGCTCGTTAAAAGACGGGAGGGCCTATGGCTACACCTTC